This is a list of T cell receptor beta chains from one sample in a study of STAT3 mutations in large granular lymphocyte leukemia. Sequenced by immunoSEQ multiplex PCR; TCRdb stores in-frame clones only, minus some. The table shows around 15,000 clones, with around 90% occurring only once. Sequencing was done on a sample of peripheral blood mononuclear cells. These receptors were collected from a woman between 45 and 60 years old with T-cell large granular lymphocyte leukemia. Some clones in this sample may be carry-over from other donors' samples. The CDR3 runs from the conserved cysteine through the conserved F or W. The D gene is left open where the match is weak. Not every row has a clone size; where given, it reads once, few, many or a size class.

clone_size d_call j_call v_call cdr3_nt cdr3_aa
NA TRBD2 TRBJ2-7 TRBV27 TGTGCCAGCGGAACCTGGGAGGGAAACATGAGGTCCTACGAGCAGTACTTC CASGTWEGNMRSYEQYF
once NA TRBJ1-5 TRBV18 TGTGCCAGCTCACCACGAGAGAGGGACAATCAGCCCCAGCATTTT CASSPRERDNQPQHF
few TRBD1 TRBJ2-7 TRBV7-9 TGTGCCAGCAGCGACAGGGGGCCCAACGAGCAGTACTTC CASSDRGPNEQYF
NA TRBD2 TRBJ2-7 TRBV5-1 TGCGCCAGCAGCTGGACTAGCGGGAGCTACGAGCAGTACTTC CASSWTSGSYEQYF
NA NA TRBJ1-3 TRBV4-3 TGCGCCAGCAGCCAAGTGTCATGGTCTGGAAACACCATATATTTT CASSQVSWSGNTIYF
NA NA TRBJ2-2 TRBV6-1 TGTGCCAGCACCCGGGCTATGAACACCGGGGAGCTGTTTTTT CASTRAMNTGELFF
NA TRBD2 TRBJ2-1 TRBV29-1 TGCAGCATCCCTAGCGGGGAGTATTACAATGAGCAGTTCTTC CSIPSGEYYNEQFF
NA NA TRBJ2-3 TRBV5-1 TGCGCCAGCAGCTTTTACCCAACCCGTGGGACAGATACGCAGTATTTT CASSFYPTRGTDTQYF
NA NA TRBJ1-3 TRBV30 TGTGCCTGGGGACAGAAAGGAAACACCATATATTTT CAWGQKGNTIYF
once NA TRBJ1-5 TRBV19 TGTGCCAGTACCCCGGGACTTCGCAATCAGCCCCAGCATTTT CASTPGLRNQPQHF
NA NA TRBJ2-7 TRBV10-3 TGTGCCATCAGTGAGGGTACGGGGGTGCACGAGCAGTACTTC CAISEGTGVHEQYF
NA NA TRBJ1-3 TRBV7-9 TGTGCCAGCAGCTTAAGCGGGGTTGGAAACACCATATATTTT CASSLSGVGNTIYF
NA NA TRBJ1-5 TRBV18 TGTGCCAGCTCACCACAGGAGTCCAATCAGCCCCAGCATTTT CASSPQESNQPQHF
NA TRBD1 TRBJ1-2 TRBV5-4 TGTGCCAGCAGCAAGGGACAGAAGTTCTATGGCTACACCTTC CASSKGQKFYGYTF
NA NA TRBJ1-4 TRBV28 TGTGCCAGCAGCTCCGGGCTTAATGAAAAACTGTTTTTT CASSSGLNEKLFF
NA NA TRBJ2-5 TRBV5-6 TGTGCCAGCAGCCCGGGGGTCTTTCAAGAGACCCAGTACTTC CASSPGVFQETQYF
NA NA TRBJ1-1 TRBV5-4 TGTGCCAGCAGCTTGGGAGACAGGATGAACACTGAAGCTTTCTTT CASSLGDRMNTEAFF
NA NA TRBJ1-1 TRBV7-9 TGTGCCAGCAGCTTAGGAACAGCCACAAACACTGAAGCTTTCTTT CASSLGTATNTEAFF
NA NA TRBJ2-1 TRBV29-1 TGCAGCGCAAACGGGGTAAGCTCCTACAATGAGCAGTTCTTC CSANGVSSYNEQFF
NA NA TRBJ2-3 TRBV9 TGTGCCAGCAGCCCAGGCACAGATACGCAGTATTTT CASSPGTDTQYF
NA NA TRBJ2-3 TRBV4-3 TGCGCCAGCAGCCGGGCCCTTAGCACAGATACGCAGTATTTT CASSRALSTDTQYF
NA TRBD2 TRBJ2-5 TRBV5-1 TGCGCCAGCAGCTTGCGGGCTAGCGGGAGTCAAGAGACCCAGTACTTC CASSLRASGSQETQYF
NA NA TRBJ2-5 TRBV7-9 TGTGCCAGCAGCTTAGTAGTCCAGGGGATGGCCCAGTACTTC CASSLVVQGMAQYF
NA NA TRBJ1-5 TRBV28 TGTGCCAGCAGACCCGGACGGAACAATCAGCCCCAGCATTTT CASRPGRNNQPQHF
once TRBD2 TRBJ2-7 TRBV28 TGTGCCAGCAGCTATAGCGGGGGGGGATCCGAGCAGTACTTC CASSYSGGGSEQYF
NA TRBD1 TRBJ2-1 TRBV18 TGTGCCAGCTCACTAGGGACAGGGGTAAGAAATGAGCAGTTCTTC CASSLGTGVRNEQFF
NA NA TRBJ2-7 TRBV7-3 TGTGCCAGCAGCGGGGATAGATCGAACGAGCAGTACTTC CASSGDRSNEQYF
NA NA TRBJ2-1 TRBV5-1 TGCGCCAGCAGTCTGACGGGGGCGCTTTACAATGAGCAGTTCTTC CASSLTGALYNEQFF
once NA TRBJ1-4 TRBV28 TGTGCCAGCACCTCTAATCCCGCAGGCGGTCGGTGGGTAGAAGAAAAACTGTTTTTT CASTSNPAGGRWVEEKLFF
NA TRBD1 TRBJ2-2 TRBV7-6 TGTGCCAGCGGCACAGGGGGGTCAAAAAACACCGGGGAGCTGTTTTTT CASGTGGSKNTGELFF
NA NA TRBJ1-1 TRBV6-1 TGTGCCAGCAGCAAAACACGGAACACTGAAGCTTTCTTT CASSKTRNTEAFF
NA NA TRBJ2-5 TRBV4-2 TGTGCCAGCAGCCAAGCCCCGCGGGAGACCCAGTACTTC CASSQAPRETQYF
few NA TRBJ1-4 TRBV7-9 TGTGCCAGCAGCTTACGTCAGGGGAACGAAAAACTGTTTTTT CASSLRQGNEKLFF
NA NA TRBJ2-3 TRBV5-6 TGTGCCAGCAGCTTGGGCGGTAGCCGGGCAGATACGCAGTATTTT CASSLGGSRADTQYF
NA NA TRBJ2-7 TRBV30 TGTGCCTGGAGTGTATCGGGTGGTAGAGGCGAGCAGTACTTC CAWSVSGGRGEQYF
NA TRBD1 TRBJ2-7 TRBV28 TGTGCCAGCAGCTCACCCCGACAGGGGAGATACGAGCAGTACTTC CASSSPRQGRYEQYF
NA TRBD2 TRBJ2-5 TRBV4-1 TGCGCCAGCAGCCAAGACCCACCGGGGCCCCGGCGGGGGGAGACCCAGTACTTC CASSQDPPGPRRGETQYF
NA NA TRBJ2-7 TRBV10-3 TGTGCCTCCGGGGATTACGAGCAGTACTTC CASGDYEQYF
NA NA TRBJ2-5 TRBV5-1 TGCGCCAGCAGCTTGGAACCCCTCGGACAAGAGACCCAGTACTTC CASSLEPLGQETQYF
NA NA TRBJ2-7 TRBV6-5 TGTGCCAGCACCAGCCCAACTACCTACGAGCAGTACTTC CASTSPTTYEQYF
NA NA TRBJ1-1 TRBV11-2 TGTGCCAGCAGCTTACAGAACACTGAAGCTTTCTTT CASSLQNTEAFF
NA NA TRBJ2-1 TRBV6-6 TGTGCCAGCAGTTATATCTACAATGAGCAGTTCTTC CASSYIYNEQFF
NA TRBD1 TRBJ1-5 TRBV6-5 TGTGCCAGCAGCCGCGACAGGGGAGGCAATCAGCCCCAGCATTTT CASSRDRGGNQPQHF
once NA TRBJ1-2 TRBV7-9 TGTGCCGTTCCTGTGGCAGGGCAGTATGGCTACACCTTC CAVPVAGQYGYTF
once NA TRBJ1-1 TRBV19 TGTGCCAGTATGGGCGTGGCGGCTTTCTTT CASMGVAAFF
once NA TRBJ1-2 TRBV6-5 TGTGCCAGCAGTTACCAGGGAAATAACTATGGCTACACCTTC CASSYQGNNYGYTF
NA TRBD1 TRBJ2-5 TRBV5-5 TGTGCCAGCAGCTTGGGGCAGGGGGTCGCGGAGACCCAGTACTTC CASSLGQGVAETQYF
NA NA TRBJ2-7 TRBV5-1 TGCGCCAGCAGACGGGCAGGGAGCGACGAGCAGTACTTC CASRRAGSDEQYF
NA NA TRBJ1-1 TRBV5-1 TGCGCCAGCAGCATAACAACAGGGATCACTGAAGCTTTCTTT CASSITTGITEAFF
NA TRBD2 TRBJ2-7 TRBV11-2 TGTGCCAGCAGCCCATATGGCGGGAGGACCTCCTACGAGCAGTACTTC CASSPYGGRTSYEQYF
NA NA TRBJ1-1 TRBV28 TGTGCCAGCAGTCCAAGCACGGTTTCGAGGACTGAAGCTTTCTTT CASSPSTVSRTEAFF
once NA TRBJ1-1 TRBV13 TGTGCCTCCGGGGGGGGTCCGCGCGCTGAAGCTTTCTTT CASGGGPRAEAFF
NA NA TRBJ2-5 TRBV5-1 TGCGCCAGCAGCGCCACAGGACCCTGGGAGCAGTACTTC CASSATGPWEQYF
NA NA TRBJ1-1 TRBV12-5 TGTGCTAGTGGTTTGTGGGGGGCGCTGGGAACTGAAGCTTTCTTT CASGLWGALGTEAFF
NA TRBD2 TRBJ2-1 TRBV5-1 TGCGCCAGCAGCTCCCAACTAGCGGCCGACTGGATCTTC CASSSQLAADWIF
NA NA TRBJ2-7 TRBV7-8 TGTGCCAGCAGCTTATCACAGGGACTTTCCTACGAGCAGTACTTC CASSLSQGLSYEQYF
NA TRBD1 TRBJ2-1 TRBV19 TGTGCCAGTAGTATAAAACAGGGGTGGAATGAGCAGTTCTTC CASSIKQGWNEQFF
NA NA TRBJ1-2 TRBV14 TGTGCCAGCAGCCAAAACGGCTACACCTTC CASSQNGYTF
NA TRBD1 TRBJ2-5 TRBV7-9 TGTGCCAGCAGCCTTGGGACAGGGAGTAACCAAGAGACCCAGTACTTC CASSLGTGSNQETQYF
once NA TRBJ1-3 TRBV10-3 TGTGCCATCACCCCTCGGAGGGAACCTGGAAACACCATATATTTT CAITPRREPGNTIYF